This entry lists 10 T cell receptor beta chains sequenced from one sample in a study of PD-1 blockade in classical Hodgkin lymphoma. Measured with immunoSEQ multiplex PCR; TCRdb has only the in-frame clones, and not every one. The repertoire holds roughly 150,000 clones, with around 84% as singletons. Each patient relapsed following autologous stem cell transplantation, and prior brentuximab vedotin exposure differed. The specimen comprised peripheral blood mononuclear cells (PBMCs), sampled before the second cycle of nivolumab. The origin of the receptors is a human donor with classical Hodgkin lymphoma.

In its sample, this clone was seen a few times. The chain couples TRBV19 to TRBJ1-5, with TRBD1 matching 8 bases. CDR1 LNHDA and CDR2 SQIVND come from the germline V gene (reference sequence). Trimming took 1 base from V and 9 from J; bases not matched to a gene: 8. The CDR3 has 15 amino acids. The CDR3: CASSIVRQGARPQHF. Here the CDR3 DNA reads TGTGCCAGTAGTATAGTAAGGCAGGGGGCGCGGCCCCAGCATTTT. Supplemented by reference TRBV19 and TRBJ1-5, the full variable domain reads DGGITQSPKYLFRKEGQNVTLSCEQNLNHDAMYWYRQDPGQGLRLIYYSQIVNDFQKGDIAEGYSVSREKKESFPLTVTSAQKNPTAFYLCASSIVRQGARPQHFGDGTRLSIL.

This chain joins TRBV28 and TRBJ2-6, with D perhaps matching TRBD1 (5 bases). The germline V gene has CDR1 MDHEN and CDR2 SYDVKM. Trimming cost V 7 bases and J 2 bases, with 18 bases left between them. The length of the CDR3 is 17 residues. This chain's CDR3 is CASTLRAAGTGANVLTF. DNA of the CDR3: TGTGCCAGCACCCTAAGGGCGGCAGGGACTGGGGCCAACGTCCTGACTTTC.

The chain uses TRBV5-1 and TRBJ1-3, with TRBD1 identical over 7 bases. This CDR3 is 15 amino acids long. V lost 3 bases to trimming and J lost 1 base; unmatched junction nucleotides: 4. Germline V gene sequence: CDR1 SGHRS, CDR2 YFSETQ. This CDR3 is CASSSTGVSGNTIYF. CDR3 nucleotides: TGCGCCAGCAGCTCAACAGGGGTTTCTGGAAACACCATATATTTT.

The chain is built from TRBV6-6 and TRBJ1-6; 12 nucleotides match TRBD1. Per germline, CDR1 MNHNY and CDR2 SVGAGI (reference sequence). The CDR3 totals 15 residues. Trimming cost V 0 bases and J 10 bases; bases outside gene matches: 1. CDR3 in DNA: TGTGCCAGCAGTTACTCCGGGACAGGGGGCTCACCCCTCCACTTT. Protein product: CASSYSGTGGSPLHF.

The CDR3 DNA reads as TGTGCCAGTGGACAGGGGGTAGGAGATACGCAGTATTTT. It translates to CASGQGVGDTQYF. This chain joins TRBV6-4 and TRBJ2-3, with 10 bases identical to TRBD1. Unmatched junction bases numbered 5, after V lost 9 bases and J lost 5 bases. Germline V gives CDR1 MRHNA, CDR2 SNTAGT. This CDR3 has 13 amino acids.

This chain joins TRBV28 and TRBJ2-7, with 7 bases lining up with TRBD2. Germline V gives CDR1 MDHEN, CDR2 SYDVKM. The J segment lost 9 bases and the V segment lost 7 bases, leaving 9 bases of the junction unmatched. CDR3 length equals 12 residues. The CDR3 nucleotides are TGTGCCAGCATGGGGACGGGGAGGGGGCAGTACTTC. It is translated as CASMGTGRGQYF.

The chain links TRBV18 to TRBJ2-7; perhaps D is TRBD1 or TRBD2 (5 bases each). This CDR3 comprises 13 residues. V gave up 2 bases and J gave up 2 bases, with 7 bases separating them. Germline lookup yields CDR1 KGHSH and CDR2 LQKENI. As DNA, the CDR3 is TGTGCCAGCTCACCAGGGACGACCTACGAGCAGTACTTC. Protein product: CASSPGTTYEQYF. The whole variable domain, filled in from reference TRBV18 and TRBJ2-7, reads NAGVMQNPRHLVRRRGQEARLRCSPMKGHSHVYWYRQLPEEGLKFMVYLQKENIIDESGMPKERFSAEFPKEGPSILRIQQVVRGDSAAYFCASSPGTTYEQYFGPGTRLTVT.

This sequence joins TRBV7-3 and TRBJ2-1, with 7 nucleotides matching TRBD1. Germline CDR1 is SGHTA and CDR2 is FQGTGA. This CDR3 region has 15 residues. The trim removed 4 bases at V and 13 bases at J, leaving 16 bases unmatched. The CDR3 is CASSSLGPPDRVQFF. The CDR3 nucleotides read TGTGCCAGCAGCTCCCTAGGGCCTCCCGACAGGGTACAGTTCTTC.

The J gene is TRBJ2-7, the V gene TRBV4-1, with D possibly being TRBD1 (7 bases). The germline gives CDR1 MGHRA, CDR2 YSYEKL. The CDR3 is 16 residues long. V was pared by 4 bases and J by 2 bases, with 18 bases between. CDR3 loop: CASSPHGQGEAYEQYF. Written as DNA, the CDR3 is TGCGCCAGCAGCCCTCACGGTCAGGGGGAGGCCTACGAGCAGTACTTC.

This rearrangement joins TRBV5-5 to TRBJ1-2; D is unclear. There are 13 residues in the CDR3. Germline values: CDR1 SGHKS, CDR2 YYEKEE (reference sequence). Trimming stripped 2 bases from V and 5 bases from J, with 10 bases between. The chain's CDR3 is CASSFDYIYGYTF. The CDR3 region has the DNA TGTGCCAGCAGCTTCGATTATATATATGGCTACACCTTC.